Below, 26 T cell receptor beta chains from the same sample are listed, as sequenced in a study of PD-1 blockade in classical Hodgkin lymphoma. Every patient experienced relapse after autologous stem cell transplantation, and brentuximab vedotin exposure varied. Clones were sequenced by immunoSEQ multiplex PCR, and TCRdb holds only the in-frame ones, with some missing. The sample yields about 46,000 clones, 60% to 85% seen once. The material sequenced was peripheral blood mononuclear cells (PBMCs), taken before the second cycle of nivolumab. The receptors here all came from a human donor with classical Hodgkin lymphoma.

The CDR3 nucleotides are TGCGCCAGCAGCCAAGATCCACAGGGGAATCAGCCCCAGCATTTT. Its protein is CASSQDPQGNQPQHF. The chain carries TRBV4-3 and TRBJ1-5; 7 bases match TRBD1. This CDR3 region has 15 residues. CDR1 is LGHNA and CDR2 is YSLEER in the germline V gene. V shed 0 bases, J shed 4 bases, and the junction held 3 bases outside the gene matches.

V is TRBV30 and J is TRBJ1-2; the match to TRBD1 covers 9 bases. The CDR3 sequence is 13 residues long. Germline V gives CDR1 GTSNPN, CDR2 SVGIG (reference sequence). After removal of 5 bases from V and 7 bases from J, the junction contained 8 bases not matched to a gene. The CDR3 protein is CAWARDRARGYTF. DNA of the CDR3: TGTGCCTGGGCCCGGGACAGGGCTCGTGGCTACACCTTC.

The chain uses TRBV5-1 and TRBJ2-2; 10 nucleotides match TRBD2. The length of the CDR3 is 15 residues. V shed 4 bases, J shed 6 bases, and the junction held 6 bases outside the gene matches. Germline assignment: CDR1 SGHRS and CDR2 YFSETQ. The CDR3 loop reads CASSVSGGLSGELFF. CDR3 nucleotide sequence: TGCGCCAGCAGCGTTAGCGGGGGGCTCTCCGGGGAGCTGTTTTTT.

The gene calls are TRBV10-2 and TRBJ1-2; 8 positions agree with TRBD1. The V gene's germline CDR1 is WSHSY and CDR2 SAAADI. V lost 4 bases, J lost 2 bases, and 6 bases stayed unmatched. This CDR3 contains 15 residues. The CDR3, as DNA: TGCGCCAGCAGTGGGTGGACAGGGAGGAACTATGGCTACACCTTC. Residues: CASSGWTGRNYGYTF.

The rearrangement links TRBV6-5 to TRBJ1-1; TRBD1 might be the D (5 bases). Germline V CDR1 and CDR2: MNHEY, SVGAGI. V lost 6 bases and J lost 0, with 11 bases in between. CDR3 size: 14 residues. In nucleotides, the CDR3 is TGTGCCAGCAGCTCCGGGGGGATGAACACTGAAGCTTTCTTT. This translates into CASSSGGMNTEAFF.

This chain links TRBV30 with TRBJ2-7; 14 bases map to TRBD2. CDR1 is GTSNPN and CDR2 is SVGIG in the germline V gene (reference sequence). J lost 5 bases, V lost 0 bases, and 6 bases had no gene match. The CDR3 spans 16 residues. The CDR3 sequence is CAWSVGLAGGSDEQYF. CDR3 DNA: TGTGCCTGGAGTGTCGGACTAGCGGGAGGTTCCGACGAGCAGTACTTC.

This sequence joins TRBV18 and TRBJ2-4; D is unresolved. Germline assignment: CDR1 KGHSH and CDR2 LQKENI. The CDR3 runs to 16 residues. The V gene lost 2 bases and the J gene lost 0 bases, with 11 bases spanning the gap. CDR3 protein: CASSPSSHLAKNIQYF. The CDR3 nucleotides are TGTGCCAGCTCACCATCGTCACATCTAGCCAAAAACATTCAGTACTTC.

The chain is built from TRBV7-2 and TRBJ2-2; D remains ambiguous. The ends were cut back, 5 bases at V and 5 bases at J, with 12 bases in the middle. The CDR3 covers 14 residues. Germline CDR1 reads SGHTA; CDR2 reads FQGNSA. The CDR3 nucleotides are TGTGCCAGCAGCCCTAGGACCGGGACCGGGGAGCTGTTTTTT. Encoded protein: CASSPRTGTGELFF.

The genes are TRBV7-8 and TRBJ1-1, with D maybe TRBD1 (5 bases). V lost 0 bases and J lost 1, with 15 bases in between. Per the germline V gene, CDR1 is SGHVS and CDR2 is FQNEAQ. The CDR3 length is 17 residues. The CDR3: CASSLAGPALANTEAFF. Here the CDR3 DNA reads TGTGCCAGCAGCTTAGCGGGGCCAGCCCTGGCGAACACTGAAGCTTTCTTT.

The rearrangement uses TRBV5-6 and TRBJ1-2; 7 bases are shared with TRBD1. V lost 0 bases and J lost 8; bases outside the gene matches: 7. The CDR3 runs 14 residues. Germline CDR1 and CDR2: SGHDT and YYEEEE. The chain's CDR3 is CASSLAGTVGGYTF. The CDR3 nucleotides read TGTGCCAGCAGCTTGGCCGGGACAGTAGGAGGCTACACCTTC.

This clone has only one observation. This CDR3 is CASSKAWAGDTYEQYF. In DNA, the CDR3 is TGTGCCAGCAGCAAAGCGTGGGCGGGGGATACCTACGAGCAGTACTTC. The chain uses TRBV21-1 and TRBJ2-7; no check of the table's D call, TRBD2, against the DNA was made. TRBV21-1 is a recognized pseudogene. CDR3 length: 16 amino acids.

The chain joins TRBV27 to TRBJ1-1; possible D gene TRBD1, 5 bases. Trimming took off 9 bases at V and 3 bases at J, with 20 bases between the two ends. There are 15 residues in the CDR3. CDR1 and CDR2 from the germline V gene are MNHEY and SMNVEV (reference sequence). As DNA, the CDR3 is TGTGCCAGTAAGGGGCAGGTACAGTTGGACACTGAAGCTTTCTTT. The encoded protein is CASKGQVQLDTEAFF.

For the CDR3, the DNA is TGTGCCAGCAGTGAAGCGACAGGGGCTGGAAACACCATATATTTT. Protein sequence: CASSEATGAGNTIYF. The chain has TRBV2 and TRBJ1-3, with 8 bases that match TRBD1. Germline values: CDR1 SNHLY, CDR2 FYNNEI. With V trimmed by 0 bases and J by 2 bases, 0 bases remained unmatched. This CDR3 comprises 15 residues.

This clone was observed once. This sequence joins TRBV30 and TRBJ2-6, with D perhaps matching TRBD2 (5 bases). The CDR3 has 14 amino acids. V gave up 4 bases and J gave up 4 bases, with 11 bases separating them. Germline loops: CDR1 GTSNPN, CDR2 SVGIG (reference sequence). The CDR3 protein is CAWKRGLGANVLTF. The CDR3 coding sequence is TGTGCCTGGAAACGAGGGCTAGGGGCCAACGTCCTGACTTTC.

This clone was seen a handful of times. The gene calls are TRBV6-5 and TRBJ1-1; D is possibly TRBD1 (5 bases). Germline V gene sequence: CDR1 MNHEY, CDR2 SVGAGI. The ends were cut back, 4 bases at V and 1 base at J, with 10 bases in the middle. CDR3 length: 14 amino acids. The DNA of the CDR3 is TGTGCCAGCAGTTTGGCAGGGAGGAACACTGAAGCTTTCTTT. Protein: CASSLAGRNTEAFF.

As concerns this clone: Other nucleotide sequences from this sample produce the same CDR3. This chain uses TRBV4-3 with TRBJ1-1; 10 bases map to TRBD1. In germline, CDR1 is LGHNA, CDR2 YSLEER. V shed 2 bases, J shed 4 bases, and the junction held 4 bases outside the gene matches. The CDR3 is 15 residues long. The CDR3, as DNA: TGCGCCAGCAGCCAACGGACAGGGGGAGGCACTGAAGCTTTCTTT. Translated: CASSQRTGGGTEAFF.

The V call is TRBV7-9, the J call TRBJ2-3, with TRBD2 identical over 11 bases. CDR1 is SEHNR, CDR2 FQNEAQ, per germline (reference sequence). Trimming removed 9 bases from V and 5 bases from J; junction bases left unmatched: 7. This CDR3 is 14 amino acids long. DNA for the CDR3: TGTGCCAGTGTGCTAGCGGGGGGAGAAGATACGCAGTATTTT. Encoded protein: CASVLAGGEDTQYF.

This sequence joins TRBV6-1 and TRBJ1-5, with 8 bases that match TRBD1. The CDR3 is 15 amino acids. V lost 5 bases and J lost 7; bases outside the gene matches: 10. Per the germline V gene, CDR1 is MNHNS and CDR2 is SASEGT. DNA of the CDR3: TGTGCCAGCAGTACACCTGGACAGGGACGACAGCCCCAGCATTTT. Its protein is CASSTPGQGRQPQHF.

The chain has TRBV15 and TRBJ1-2; TRBD1 agrees at 7 bases. The CDR3 contains 15 residues. Trimming at V came to 2 bases and at J to 7 bases, leaving 10 bases not matched to a gene. Looked up from germline, CDR1 is LNHNV and CDR2 is YYDKDF (reference sequence). The CDR3 sequence: CATSRPLDRAGGYTF. The CDR3 region has the DNA TGTGCCACCAGCAGACCCCTCGACAGGGCGGGTGGCTACACCTTC.

The rearrangement joins TRBV6-5 to TRBJ2-7; D remains ambiguous. V was shortened by 6 bases and J by 3 bases, with 12 bases between the two germline ends. In germline, CDR1 is MNHEY, CDR2 SVGAGI. The CDR3 length is 13 residues. The CDR3 loop is CASREAQNYEQYF. CDR3 nucleotides: TGTGCCAGCAGGGAAGCCCAGAACTACGAGCAGTACTTC.

The V call is TRBV30, the J call TRBJ1-5, with D possibly matching TRBD1 (5 bases). The CDR3 has 16 residues. Germline V gene data show CDR1 as GTSNPN and CDR2 as SVGIG (reference sequence). Deletions cut 3 bases from V and 3 bases from J, with 18 bases between. CDR3 sequence reads: CAWSGSYGTLNQPQHF. As DNA, the CDR3 is TGTGCCTGGAGCGGAAGTTACGGGACTCTCAATCAGCCCCAGCATTTT. The entire variable domain, with the rest obtained from reference TRBV30 and TRBJ1-5, is as follows: SQTIHQWPATLVQPVGSPLSLECTVEGTSNPNLYWYRQAAGRGLQLLFYSVGIGQISSEVPQNLSASRPQDRQFILSSKKLLLSDSGFYLCAWSGSYGTLNQPQHFGDGTRLSIL.

As to this clone: The sample contains more than one DNA sequence encoding this CDR3. The chain has TRBV9 and TRBJ2-3; the D is unclear. V shed 0 bases and J shed 4 bases, with 6 bases lying between them. CDR3 length equals 13 residues. The germline gives CDR1 SGDLS, CDR2 YYNGEE. The CDR3 reads CASSVGSPDTQYF. DNA for the CDR3: TGTGCCAGCAGCGTAGGGTCGCCAGATACGCAGTATTTT.

V is TRBV9 and J is TRBJ1-1; tentatively, D is TRBD1 (6 bases). The V end was cut by 0 bases, the J end by 0 bases, with 9 bases between. CDR1 is SGDLS, CDR2 YYNGEE, per germline. The CDR3 runs to 15 residues. The CDR3 region is CASSVDPGVNTEAFF. Here the CDR3 DNA reads TGTGCCAGCAGCGTAGACCCAGGGGTGAACACTGAAGCTTTCTTT.

The chain is built from TRBV7-2 and TRBJ2-3; 7 bases are shared with TRBD2. Germline CDR1 SGHTA, CDR2 FQGNSA. Trimming removed 6 bases from V and 0 bases from J; junction bases left unmatched: 3. The CDR3 length is 14 residues. CDR3 coding DNA: TGTGCCAGCAGTCTAGCGGCTAGCACAGATACGCAGTATTTT. Translating it yields CASSLAASTDTQYF.

The chain combines TRBV7-9 with TRBJ2-7, with 8 bases matching TRBD2. The CDR3 has 15 amino acids. After removal of 5 bases from V and 3 bases from J, the junction contained 9 bases not matched to a gene. Per the germline V gene, CDR1 is SEHNR and CDR2 is FQNEAQ (reference sequence). The CDR3 DNA sequence: TGTGCCAGCAGCGAGAGCGGGAGAAGTTACTACGAGCAGTACTTC. This codes for CASSESGRSYYEQYF.

This clone came up a few times. This sequence joins TRBV15 and TRBJ2-2, with no clear D. CDR1 and CDR2 from the germline V gene are LNHNV and YYDKDF (reference sequence). Trimming pared 0 bases from V and 5 bases from J, leaving 7 bases between. The CDR3 runs 14 residues. The CDR3 DNA sequence: TGTGCCACCAGCAGAGATCCCCGGACCGGGGAGCTGTTTTTT. This translates into CATSRDPRTGELFF.